This TCR beta chain was recorded in a study of T cells in Graves' hyperthyroidism and ophthalmopathy. TCR beta CDR3 region amplification was performed from RNA transcripts. First-round RT-PCR targeting the TCR CDR3 was performed with the HTBI primer set. TCRdb reprocessed the multiplex PCR reads with MiXCR, giving one entry per CDR3 protein. The sample carries approximately 560,000 distinct CDR3 sequences, 40% to 55% recorded once. Germline values: CDR1 LNHDA, CDR2 SQIVND (reference sequence). This CDR3 spans 13 amino acids. To note about this clonotype: A much larger clone lies a single base off, so this may be a read error.

Uncontrolled infection, other autoimmune disease, pregnancy or lactation led to exclusion. Clinical symptoms, serum thyroxine, TRAb, thyroid ultrasound and orbital computed tomography established diagnosis. V gene TRBV19 combines with J gene TRBJ2-7; D gene uncertain. The TCR sequence derives from a woman aged 18-29 years with Graves' hyperthyroidism. Sequenced material: peripheral blood or thyroid tissue (not recorded which). The CDR3, as DNA: TGTGCCAGTAGTGCAGGACGATCATACGACCAGTACTTC. Its protein product is CASSAGRSYDQYF.